A selection of T cell receptor beta chains follows, all from one sample in a study of cytomegalovirus exposure and HLA in healthy donors. Measured with immunoSEQ multiplex PCR; TCRdb has only the in-frame clones, and not every one. This table has tens of thousands of clones, around three quarters appearing once. The sample was PBMCs. The receptor source for this set is a man aged 50 to 59 in good health and CMV-seronegative. CDR3s include the opening cysteine and the closing phenylalanine or tryptophan. The D gene is left open where the match is weak. Clone size is shown for a subset of rows, as once, few, many or a class of expanded clone.

size,J,V,D,DNA,CDR3
-,TRBJ2-7,TRBV5-1,-,TGCGCCAGCAGTGCGGAATCCTACGAGCAGTACTTC,CASSAESYEQYF
-,TRBJ2-5,TRBV6-5,TRBD2,TGTGCCAGCAGGGAGACAGCCACCCGGGAGGACCAGTACTTC,CASRETATREDQYF
-,TRBJ2-5,TRBV4-3,-,TGCGCCAGCAGCCAAGATGGCAGGTCCTTGAAAGGGGCCCAGTACTTC,CASSQDGRSLKGAQYF
once,TRBJ2-2,TRBV21-1,-,TGTGCCAGCAGCCCCCCATCGGACACCGGGGAGCTGTTTTTT,CASSPPSDTGELFF
-,TRBJ1-6,TRBV7-6,-,TGTGCCAGCAGCCTCGAACAGGGTTCACCCCTCCACTTT,CASSLEQGSPLHF
-,TRBJ1-6,TRBV7-8,TRBD1,TGTGCCAGCAGCTCTCACCCCCTGGACAGGAGTAATTCACCCCTCCACTTT,CASSSHPLDRSNSPLHF
-,TRBJ1-1,TRBV10-3,TRBD1,TGTGCCATCAGTACGGGACAGGGTTTGTCCACTGAAGCTTTCTTT,CAISTGQGLSTEAFF
-,TRBJ1-2,TRBV9,-,TGTGCCAGCAGCGGCCAGGATCTGAGTGGCTACACCTTC,CASSGQDLSGYTF
-,TRBJ2-2,TRBV5-4,-,TGTGCCAGTCTGACAGTAAACACCGGGGAGCTGTTTTTT,CASLTVNTGELFF
-,TRBJ1-2,TRBV10-3,TRBD1,TGTGCCATCAGTGAGACCGGGACAGGGGGCGCCTATGGCTACACCTTC,CAISETGTGGAYGYTF
-,TRBJ2-1,TRBV6-4,TRBD2,TGTGCCAGCAGTAGTGCGGGACTAACCAACAATGAGCAGTTCTTC,CASSSAGLTNNEQFF
-,TRBJ1-1,TRBV6-6,TRBD1,TGTGCCAGCAGTCCGGGACAGGGGACGACGAAGACTGAAGCTTTCTTT,CASSPGQGTTKTEAFF
-,TRBJ1-1,TRBV11-2,-,TGTGCCAGCAGCTTAGCCGAGATTCTGAACACTGAAGCTTTCTTT,CASSLAEILNTEAFF
-,TRBJ2-2,TRBV5-1,-,TGCGCCAGCAGCTTGTTCGCAGGTGGCACCGGGGAGCTGTTTTTT,CASSLFAGGTGELFF
-,TRBJ2-7,TRBV30,-,TGTGCCTGGAGTGTCCCTCCTAGCGCGAACTACGAGCAGTACTTC,CAWSVPPSANYEQYF
-,TRBJ1-4,TRBV2,-,TGTGCCAGCAGGGGAAGGGACTCCTCAATTTGGTTTTTT,CASRGRDSSIWFF
-,TRBJ1-4,TRBV18,TRBD1,TGTGCCACCTCCGGGACAGGGTTTTCTAATGAAAAACTGTTTTTT,CATSGTGFSNEKLFF
-,TRBJ1-5,TRBV18,TRBD1,TGTGCCAGCTCACCAACAGGGGGGGGTAATCAGCCCCAGCATTTT,CASSPTGGGNQPQHF
-,TRBJ1-1,TRBV30,-,TGTGCCTGGAGTGTACGGGGAACCACTGAAGCTTTCTTT,CAWSVRGTTEAFF
-,TRBJ1-1,TRBV18,TRBD1,TGTGCCAGCTCACCCTCCCGGACAGGGGGCACTGAAGCTTTCTTT,CASSPSRTGGTEAFF
-,TRBJ2-3,TRBV4-3,TRBD1,TGCGCCAGCAGCCAAGACTATCGGACAGGGGAGGTGGATACGCAGTATTTT,CASSQDYRTGEVDTQYF
-,TRBJ1-5,TRBV19,-,TGTGCCAGTAGTATAGAGGGGCGAAAGCCCCAGCATTTT,CASSIEGRKPQHF
-,TRBJ2-1,TRBV27,TRBD2,TGTGCCAGCACCGCCGGGACTAGTTCTTTCAATGAGCAGTTCTTC,CASTAGTSSFNEQFF
-,TRBJ1-5,TRBV27,TRBD1,TGTGCCAGCAGTGGAGGGACAGGGGGCAATCAGCCCCAGCATTTT,CASSGGTGGNQPQHF
few,TRBJ2-2,TRBV9,TRBD1,TGTGCCAGCAGCGTAGTGAGGGACAGGGGGAGCACCGGGGAGCTGTTTTTT,CASSVVRDRGSTGELFF
few,TRBJ2-5,TRBV20-1,-,TGCAGTCTGTTTTTTATGGAGACCCAGTACTTC,CSLFFMETQYF